The sequence of this T cell receptor (beta chain) was determined in a study of PD-L1 blockade in urothelial cancer. The germline V gene has CDR1 SGHTS and CDR2 YDEGEE. V dropped 2 bases and J dropped 5 bases, with 16 bases sitting between them. The CDR3 consists of 15 residues. Data came from immunoSEQ multiplex PCR; TCRdb stores just in-frame clones and leaves some out. Of 46,000 or so clones in the sample, about 90% were seen once. This TCR was sampled from a man aged 55 to 69 with urothelial cancer. Source: PBMCs, taken around atezolizumab (anti-PD-L1) treatment. The chain joins TRBV5-8 to TRBJ1-1, with D perhaps matching TRBD1 (6 bases). CDR3 sequence reads: CASSLGQGRWTEAFF. CDR3 in DNA: TGTGCCAGCAGCTTAGGGCAGGGGCGATGGACTGAAGCTTTCTTT.